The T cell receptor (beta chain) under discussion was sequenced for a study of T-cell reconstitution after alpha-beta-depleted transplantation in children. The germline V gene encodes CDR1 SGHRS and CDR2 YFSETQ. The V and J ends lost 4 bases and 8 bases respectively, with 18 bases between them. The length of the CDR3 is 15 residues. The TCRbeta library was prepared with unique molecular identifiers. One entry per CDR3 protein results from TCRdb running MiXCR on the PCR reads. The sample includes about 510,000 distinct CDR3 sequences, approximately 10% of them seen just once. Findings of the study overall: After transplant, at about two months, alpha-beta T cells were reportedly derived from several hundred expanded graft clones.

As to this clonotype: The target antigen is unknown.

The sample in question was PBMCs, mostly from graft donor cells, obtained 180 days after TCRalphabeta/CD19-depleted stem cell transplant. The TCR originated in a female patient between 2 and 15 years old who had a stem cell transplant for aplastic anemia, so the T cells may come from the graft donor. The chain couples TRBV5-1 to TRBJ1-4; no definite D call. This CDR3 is CASSTDDGFREKLFF. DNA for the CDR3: TGCGCCAGCAGCACGGATGATGGCTTTCGGGAAAAACTGTTTTTT.